This T cell receptor beta chain was retrieved from a study of shared clonotypes between healthy human individuals. Study details: A donor's plate count was three for CD4 naive and three for CD4 memory; CD8 naive had two and CD8 memory one.

Sorted-subset replicate PCRs used roughly 220 ng DNA, around 31,000 T cell genomes. Profiling relied on immunoSEQ multiplex PCR, and the TCRdb table lists in-frame clones only, not all of them. The sample records around 600,000 clones, around 97% being singletons. Germline values: CDR1 SGHAT, CDR2 FQNNGV. The CDR3 length is 13 residues. V gave up 5 bases and J gave up 4 bases, with 9 bases separating them. The specimen sequenced was naive CD4+ T cells sorted from blood. Subset: CD45RA+ positively selected. This receptor was obtained from a woman in her 30s in good health. The V gene is TRBV11-2, the J gene TRBJ2-1; D is uncertain. CDR3 loop: CASSDDMYNEQFF. CDR3 nucleotide sequence: TGTGCCAGCAGCGACGACATGTACAATGAGCAGTTCTTC.